This T cell receptor (beta chain) was observed in a study of T cell repertoires in cytomegalovirus infection. The CDR3 has 17 amino acids. V was trimmed by 5 bases and J by 4 bases, leaving 23 bases between them. Germline lookup yields CDR1 MNHEY and CDR2 SVGEGT. This clonotype came up once. TCRdb itself ran the reads through MiXCR, one entry per CDR3 protein. Seen here are about 530,000 distinct CDR3 sequences, more than 25% observed once, and the top ten hold approximately 13%. The sequence was collected from a human donor in good health (CMV status not recorded). Some clones in this sample may be carry-over from other donors' samples. The specimen was PBMCs. The rearrangement links TRBV6-2 or TRBV6-3 to TRBJ2-5; D remains ambiguous. The CDR3 sequence: CASSLQLALTIRETQYF. The CDR3 DNA is TGTGCCAGCAGTCTACAATTGGCCTTGACGATCCGAGAGACCCAGTACTTC.